This TCR beta chain comes out of a study of shared clonotypes between healthy human individuals. Naive CD8 cells were CD45RO-negative, positively selected for CCR7, excluding terminally differentiated effector memory CD45RA+ cells. Those who donated were healthy HIV-negative adults, with no recent acute infections or vaccinations reported. This clone was seen once. This table comes from immunoSEQ multiplex PCR, and its TCRdb copy is limited to in-frame clones, with some not included. Among hundreds of thousands of clones listed, approximately 96% were seen once. Per the germline V gene, CDR1 is SQVTM and CDR2 is ANQGSEA. V dropped 5 bases and J dropped 8; count of bases not matched to a gene: 4. The length of the CDR3 is 12 residues.

The sequenced material came from naive CD8+ T cells sorted from blood. J is TRBJ2-1 and V is TRBV29-1; 9 bases agree with TRBD2. The TCR sequence derives from a woman in her twenties or thirties in good health. The CDR3 loop is CSVISGSYEQFF. CDR3 bases: TGCAGCGTTATTAGCGGGAGCTATGAGCAGTTCTTC.